This T cell receptor (beta chain) was sequenced for a study of blood T cell repertoires in COVID-19. Background on the study: Italy, Spain and the United States were the sources of the convalescent and acute COVID-19 samples. The analysed material was cDNA or gDNA that came from T cells, B-cell-depleted T cells, or PBMCs.

Germline values: CDR1 MNHEY, CDR2 SMNVEV (reference sequence). Trimming pared 3 bases from V and 1 base from J, leaving 9 bases between. This CDR3 contains 14 residues. The authors' processing: Estimation of nucleated cell counts relied on the amplification of reference gene primers. Produced via immunoSEQ multiplex PCR; TCRdb's table is partial and in-frame only. From that table come the V and J calls and clone size; the DNA was used to work out D and trimming. The profile shows under 250,000 clones, about 79% of them singletons. The sample consisted of peripheral blood. The V call is TRBV27, the J call TRBJ1-1; tentative D call: TRBD1 (6 bases). This receptor was obtained from a human donor in a cohort sampled during active COVID-19. In nucleotides, the CDR3 is TGTGCCAGCAGTTTTCGAGGGGGGAACACTGAAGCTTTCTTT. It is translated as CASSFRGGNTEAFF.